Following are 14 T cell receptor beta chains from one sample sequenced in a study of neoadjuvant anti-PD-1 for oral cavity cancer. Libraries were prepared by immunoSEQ multiplex PCR; TCRdb keeps only in-frame clonotypes and omits some of them. The sample lists 15,000 to 20,000 clones, 50% to 70% occurring once. The source was PBMCs, collected before nivolumab (anti-PD-1) treatment. The receptors derive from a person between 40 and 80 years old with oral cavity squamous cell carcinoma.

This clone was seen a handful of times. The J gene is TRBJ2-2, the V gene TRBV5-4; 8 bases match TRBD2. Germline V gene data show CDR1 as SGHNT and CDR2 as YYREEE (reference sequence). After removal of 5 bases from V and 2 bases from J, the junction contained 8 bases not matched to a gene. This CDR3 has 16 residues. CDR3 DNA sequence: TGTGCCAGCAGTACTAGCGGAGCGACTAACACCGGGGAGCTGTTTTTT. Protein product: CASSTSGATNTGELFF.

This clone has a handful of counts. The V and J genes are TRBV10-1 and TRBJ2-1; D ambiguous. Trimming removed 3 bases from V and 8 bases from J, with 11 bases in between. The CDR3 spans 13 residues. Germline CDR1 reads WNHNN; CDR2 reads SYGVQD (reference sequence). The CDR3 region is CASSEPGLDEQFF. CDR3 nucleotide sequence: TGCGCCAGCAGTGAACCAGGCTTAGATGAGCAGTTCTTC.

As concerns this clone: Other DNA variants within this sample encode the same CDR3. The CDR3 DNA follows: TGTGCCAGCAGTCCCGGGACTACCTACGAGCAGTACTTC. It encodes CASSPGTTYEQYF. The chain carries TRBV6-5 and TRBJ2-7, with 7 positions matching TRBD2. Per the germline V gene, CDR1 is MNHEY and CDR2 is SVGAGI. The CDR3 extends over 13 amino acids. With V trimmed by 5 bases and J by 2 bases, 3 bases remained unmatched.

The chain employs TRBV19 and TRBJ2-5; TRBD1 matches 7 bases. Germline CDR1 and CDR2: LNHDA and SQIVND (reference sequence). This CDR3 has 13 residues. Trimming cost V 5 bases and J 10 bases; bases outside gene matches: 10. CDR3 protein: CASSANRGTGQYF. CDR3 DNA sequence: TGTGCCAGTAGTGCCAACAGGGGTACGGGCCAGTACTTC.

In its sample, this clone was seen once. V gene TRBV7-2 combines with J gene TRBJ1-1, with D tentatively TRBD1 (6 bases). V lost 3 bases, J lost 4 bases, and 15 bases lay in between. The CDR3 loop spans 15 amino acids. From germline, CDR1 is SGHTA and CDR2 FQGNSA. The chain's CDR3 is CASSFLSGAGTEAFF. The CDR3 DNA sequence: TGTGCCAGCAGCTTTCTATCAGGGGCCGGCACTGAAGCTTTCTTT.

This chain uses TRBV7-6 with TRBJ2-1, with 9 bases identical to TRBD2. Germline loops: CDR1 SGHVS, CDR2 FNYEAQ. The ends lost 5 bases at V and 5 bases at J; junction bases unmatched: 10. The CDR3 is 16 residues long. The DNA for the CDR3 is TGTGCCAGCAGCCGCCCTGGTAGCGGGAGAGACAATGAGCAGTTCTTC. Its translation is CASSRPGSGRDNEQFF.

The V call is TRBV27, the J call TRBJ2-2; a possible D gene is TRBD1 (6 bases). Germline assignment: CDR1 MNHEY and CDR2 SMNVEV (reference sequence). The ends were cut back, 7 bases at V and 2 bases at J, with 11 bases in the middle. The CDR3 is 14 amino acids. The CDR3 nucleotides are TGTGCCAGCATGAGACAGGACAACACCGGGGAGCTGTTTTTT. This translates into CASMRQDNTGELFF.

The chain employs TRBV30 and TRBJ2-2; D is unresolved. Trimming shortened V by 4 bases and J by 0 bases, and 9 bases separated the two germline ends. The V gene's germline CDR1 is GTSNPN and CDR2 SVGIG (reference sequence). CDR3 length equals 14 residues. In DNA, the CDR3 is TGTGCCTGGAAAGTGTTCGCGAACACCGGGGAGCTGTTTTTT. Protein sequence: CAWKVFANTGELFF.

The chain recombines TRBV28 with TRBJ2-7; D perhaps matches TRBD1 (5 bases). The CDR3 has 17 residues. The germline V and J ends were trimmed by 0 bases and 2 bases, with 17 bases remaining between them. Germline loops: CDR1 MDHEN, CDR2 SYDVKM. The CDR3, as DNA: TGTGCCAGCAGTTTATGGGAACGGGCAGGGTCCACCTACGAGCAGTACTTC. It translates to CASSLWERAGSTYEQYF.

The CDR3 loop is CASSETRQIYNEQFF. The CDR3 nucleotides read TGCGCCAGCAGCGAAACTAGACAGATCTACAATGAGCAGTTCTTC. The rearrangement joins TRBV4-1 to TRBJ2-1, with D possibly called TRBD1 or TRBD2 (5 bases each). Germline V CDR1 and CDR2: MGHRA, YSYEKL. The CDR3 covers 15 residues. Trimming removed 5 bases at V and 3 bases at J, with 14 bases between.

This clone was seen a handful of times. The rearrangement joins TRBV28 to TRBJ2-2; D unresolved. Trimming took off 3 bases at V and 5 bases at J, with 7 bases between the two ends. The V gene's germline CDR1 is MDHEN and CDR2 SYDVKM. CDR3 size: 13 residues. The CDR3 loop is CASSFYRTGELFF. Written as DNA, the CDR3 is TGTGCCAGCAGTTTTTACAGAACCGGGGAGCTGTTTTTT.

This clone showed up just a few times. The rearrangement uses TRBV19 and TRBJ1-2; D uncertain. The CDR3 totals 15 residues. Trimming took 0 bases from V and 4 from J, leaving 12 bases between them. Per germline, CDR1 LNHDA and CDR2 SQIVND (reference sequence). As DNA, the CDR3 is TGTGCCAGTAGTATAGACTTTGGTGACCGCTATGGCTACACCTTC. Translating gives CASSIDFGDRYGYTF.

The chain combines TRBV27 with TRBJ2-1; 9 bases match TRBD1. Losses at the gene ends were 5 bases for V and 7 bases for J; bases not matched to a gene: 9. This CDR3 is built from 15 residues. The germline V gene has CDR1 MNHEY and CDR2 SMNVEV (reference sequence). This CDR3 reads CASSPGGTGTNEQFF. The CDR3 DNA follows: TGTGCCAGCAGTCCTGGCGGGACAGGGACGAATGAGCAGTTCTTC.

This clone has only a few counts. Other DNA sequences within the sample encode an identical CDR3. The rearrangement links TRBV19 to TRBJ1-2; D not certain. Germline CDR1 and CDR2: LNHDA and SQIVND (reference sequence). The CDR3 spans 12 residues. Trimming cost V 1 base and J 8 bases, with 8 bases left between them. The CDR3 loop reads CASSIGGDGYTF. The CDR3 DNA is TGTGCCAGTAGTATAGGAGGAGACGGCTACACCTTC.